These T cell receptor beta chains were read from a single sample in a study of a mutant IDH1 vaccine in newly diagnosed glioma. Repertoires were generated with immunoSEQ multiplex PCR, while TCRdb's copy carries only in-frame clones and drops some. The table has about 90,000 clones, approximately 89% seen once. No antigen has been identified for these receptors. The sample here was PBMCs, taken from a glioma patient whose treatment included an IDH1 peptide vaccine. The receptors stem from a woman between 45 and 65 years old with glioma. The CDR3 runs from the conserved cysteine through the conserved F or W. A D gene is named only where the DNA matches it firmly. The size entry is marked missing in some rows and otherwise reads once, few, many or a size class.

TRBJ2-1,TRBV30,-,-,TGTGCCTGGAGTGTAGACTCAGGGGAGCAGTTCTTC,CAWSVDSGEQFF
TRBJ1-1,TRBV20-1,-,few,TGCAGTGCTAGGGACAACACTGAAGCTTTCTTT,CSARDNTEAFF
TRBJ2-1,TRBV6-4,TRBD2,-,TGTGCCAGCAGCCGAGACCCGGGACTAGCGGCTTACAATGAGCAGTTCTTC,CASSRDPGLAAYNEQFF
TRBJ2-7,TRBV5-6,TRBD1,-,TGTGCCAGCACGCGGCCAGGGGGCTCCTACGAGCAGTACTTC,CASTRPGGSYEQYF
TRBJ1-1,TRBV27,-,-,TGTGCCAGCAGTTTATCGGGGGGCGCGCACACTGAAGCTTTCTTT,CASSLSGGAHTEAFF
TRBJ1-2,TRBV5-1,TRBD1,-,TGCGCCAGCAGCTCAATTACAGGGGTAAACTATGGCTACACCTTC,CASSSITGVNYGYTF
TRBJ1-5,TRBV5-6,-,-,TGTGCCAGCACCCAGGCCCCTCCGGGCAATCAGCCCCAGCATTTT,CASTQAPPGNQPQHF
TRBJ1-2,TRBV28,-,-,TGTGCCAGCAGTTTGGGAACAGGGATCAACTATGGCTACACCTTC,CASSLGTGINYGYTF
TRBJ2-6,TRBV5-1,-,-,TGCGCCAGCAGCAGATTGGGACCCCAGCGGGCCACGAGCTCTGGGGCCAACGTCCTGACTTTC,CASSRLGPQRATSSGANVLTF
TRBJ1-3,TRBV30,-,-,TGTGCCGGGACGGCGGCTGGAAACACCATATATTTT,CAGTAAGNTIYF
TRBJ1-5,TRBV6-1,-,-,TGTGCCAGCATTCAAGCCTCGGGACCCGCGGCTTATCAGCCCCAGCATTTT,CASIQASGPAAYQPQHF
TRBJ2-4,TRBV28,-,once,TGTGCCACCTGGGGGACTGCCGGTGGAGCCAAAAACATTCAGTACTTC,CATWGTAGGAKNIQYF
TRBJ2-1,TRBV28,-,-,TGTGCCAGCAGTTTATGGGGGGCGGCCTCCTACAATGAGCAGTTCTTC,CASSLWGAASYNEQFF
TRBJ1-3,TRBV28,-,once,TGTGCCAGCAGTCCCGCCCTGGCAGGACCCGGAAACACCATATATTTT,CASSPALAGPGNTIYF
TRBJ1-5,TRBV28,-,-,TGTGCCAGCAGTTTAGTCCGGGGGGGCAATCAGCCCCAGCATTTT,CASSLVRGGNQPQHF
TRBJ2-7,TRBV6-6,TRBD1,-,TGTGCCAGCAGTTACCTGGACAGGGCTTACGAGCAGTACTTC,CASSYLDRAYEQYF
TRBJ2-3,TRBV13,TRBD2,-,TGTGCCAGCAGCTACCGGACTAGCGGGTCTCCAGATACGCAGTATTTT,CASSYRTSGSPDTQYF
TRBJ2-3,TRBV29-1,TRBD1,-,TGCAGCGTCGGAACAGGGGAATACACAGATACGCAGTATTTT,CSVGTGEYTDTQYF
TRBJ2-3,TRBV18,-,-,TGTGCCAGCTCACCGTCGACCGAGAATACGCAGTATTTT,CASSPSTENTQYF
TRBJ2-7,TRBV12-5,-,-,TGTGCTAGTGCCTTCTCGGGCGGAACCTACGAGCAGTACTTC,CASAFSGGTYEQYF
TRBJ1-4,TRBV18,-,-,TGTGCCAGCTCACCAATAGGGGGTGAAAAACTGTTTTTT,CASSPIGGEKLFF
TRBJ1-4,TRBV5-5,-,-,TGTGCCAGCAGCTTGGACTTAACTAATGAAAAACTGTTTTTT,CASSLDLTNEKLFF
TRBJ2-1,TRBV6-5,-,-,TGTGCCAGCAGTTACGGAAGCTCCTACAATGAGCAGTTCTTC,CASSYGSSYNEQFF
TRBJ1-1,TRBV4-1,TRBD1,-,TGCGCCAGCAGTCGGGACAGGGAAGCTTTCTTT,CASSRDREAFF
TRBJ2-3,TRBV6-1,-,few,TGTGCCAGCAGTGTAAGGGCGGTCACAGATACGCAGTATTTT,CASSVRAVTDTQYF
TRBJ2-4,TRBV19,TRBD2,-,TGTGCCACTAAGCAAAAGCGGGGTTTAGCCAAAAACATTCAGTACTTC,CATKQKRGLAKNIQYF
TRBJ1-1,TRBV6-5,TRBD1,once,TGTGCCAGCAGTTCCTCAGGGGGCCCTGAAGCTTTCTTT,CASSSSGGPEAFF
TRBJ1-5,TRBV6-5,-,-,TGTGCCAGCAGTAACTCGGCTCGGAGGAATCAGCCCCAGCATTTT,CASSNSARRNQPQHF
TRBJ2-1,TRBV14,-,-,TGTGCCAGCAGCCTCGGACCCTACAATGAGCAGTTCTTC,CASSLGPYNEQFF
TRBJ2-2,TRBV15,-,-,TGTGCCACCAGCATGGGGACCCCCACCGGGGAGCTGTTTTTT,CATSMGTPTGELFF
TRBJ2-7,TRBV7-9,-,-,TGTGCCAGCAGCTTACAGGTGGACCGGAGTCTCTCCTACGAGCAGTACTTC,CASSLQVDRSLSYEQYF